This T cell receptor (beta chain) was found in a study of blood T cell repertoires in COVID-19 (dated by TCRdb to 2018 to 2020). In terms of the full investigation: Collaborator samples came from the United States, Italy and Spain and covered acute and convalescent phases of COVID-19. HLA class I and class II types, where available, came from metadata supplied by the sample provider rather than from assay-based typing. Sample metadata almost always included a de-identified subject ID, COVID-19 status, age in years and sex. The repertoires were released in a freely available public database intended as a resource for research on the immune response to SARS-CoV-2. The samples were drawn from the first 160 participants of the ongoing ImmuneRACE study and from 1,254 subjects provided by 6 global collaborators. Subjects who had been exposed to COVID-19, were actively infected with it, or had recovered from it provided the deeply sampled blood TCRbeta repertoires that made up the dataset. The material from the prospective study consisted of cDNA or gDNA derived from T cells, B-cell-depleted T cells, or PBMCs. The full study reports these points: The amount of clinical and demographic metadata varied by source and participant and was provided uncurated.

Each collaborating institution followed its own protocols to collect whole blood in K2EDTA tubes. For TCRbeta analysis, collaborators shipped samples as frozen whole blood, isolated PBMCs, or DNA extracted from either of those sample types. As to this clone: Its cognate antigen has yet to be identified. Base qualities are not at hand, and no much larger clone is one base apart.

The immunoSEQ Assay, a bias-controlled multiplex PCR, was used to amplify TCRbeta CDR3 regions from genomic DNA. Concerning the study's data processing: The number of nucleated cells in each sample was estimated from the amplification of reference gene primers within the assay. Sequence reads were collapsed and filtered to measure the absolute abundance of every unique TCRbeta CDR3 rearrangement. For each sample, productive Simpson clonality was calculated by taking the square root of Simpson's diversity index across productive rearrangements. TCRdb took over this immuneACCESS table, retaining in-frame rearrangements with V and J assigned. Such tables are incomplete; in checked studies, under half of the missing clones stem from an unresolved V gene, and the remainder is unexplained. V and J calls and clone size follow that table, whereas D and trimming were derived from the DNA. The sample data list roughly 200,000 clones, and around 88% of these were observed just once. The top ten constitute more than 6.5% of the sample.

The germline V gene yields KGHDR for CDR1 and SFDVKD for CDR2. CDR3 length: 17 amino acids, cysteine to phenylalanine. The entry retains the CDR3 DNA only, 51 bases that are in frame from base 1. From V the trimming removes 1 base and from J it removes 7 bases, while the gene matches leave 8 bases of the junction unaccounted for. The chain is encoded by TRBV24-1 joined to TRBJ2-1; 11 middle bases align to TRBD2. The sequence came from a man aged 35-49 years with active or convalescent COVID-19. Sequences were obtained from peripheral blood. The bases read TGTGCCACCAGTGATTTAGGGTCTAGCGGGGGGACGAATGAGCAGTTCTTC. Its translation reads: CATSDLGSSGGTNEQFF.